This T cell receptor beta chain is from a study of radiation and T cells in renal cell carcinoma. Study summary: Nephrectomy followed 15 Gy stereotactic body radiation by 4 weeks.

Indicated time point: baseline pretreatment blood. Regarding treatment: 15 Gy SBRT to primary tumor, nephrectomy 4 weeks later. Serial blood draws occurred at baseline and 2 and 4 weeks post-SBRT. CDR1 GTSNPN and CDR2 SVGIG come from the germline V gene (reference sequence). This CDR3 is built from 13 residues. V gave up 0 bases and J gave up 11 bases, with 16 bases separating them. General observations from the study: From baseline, blood top tumor clonotypes peaked at 2 weeks post-radiation. No pretreatment tumor biopsies were available for baseline clonotypes.

With regard to this clone: Its specificity is unknown.

Assay used: immunoSEQ multiplex PCR; TCRdb lists only in-frame clones, some missing. There are about 59,000 clones in the sample; approximately 84% occur only once, and under 7.5% lies in the top ten. The source was blood, collected from a patient whose treatment included radiotherapy and nephrectomy. This rearrangement joins TRBV30 to TRBJ1-2; a possible D gene is TRBD1 (5 bases). The receptor was derived from a man in his sixties with renal cell carcinoma. CDR3: CAWSVGTSERYTF. The CDR3 bases are TGTGCCTGGAGTGTTGGGACCTCTGAGCGGTACACCTTC. Supplemented by reference TRBV30 and TRBJ1-2, the full variable domain reads SQTIHQWPATLVQPVGSPLSLECTVEGTSNPNLYWYRQAAGRGLQLLFYSVGIGQISSEVPQNLSASRPQDRQFILSSKKLLLSDSGFYLCAWSVGTSERYTFGSGTRLTVV.